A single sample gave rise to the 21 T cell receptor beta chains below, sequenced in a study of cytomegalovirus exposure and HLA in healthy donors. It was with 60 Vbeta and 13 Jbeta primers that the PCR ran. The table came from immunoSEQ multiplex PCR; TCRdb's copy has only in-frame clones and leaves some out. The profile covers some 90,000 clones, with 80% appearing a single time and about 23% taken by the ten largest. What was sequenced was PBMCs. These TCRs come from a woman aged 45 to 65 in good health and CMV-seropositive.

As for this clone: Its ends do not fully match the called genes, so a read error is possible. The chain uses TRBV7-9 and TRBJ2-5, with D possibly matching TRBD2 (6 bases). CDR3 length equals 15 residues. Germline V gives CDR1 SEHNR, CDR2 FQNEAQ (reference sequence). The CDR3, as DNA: TGTTCCAGCAGCTTAGATTTTAACCCACTAGCCCCCCAGTACTTC. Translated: CSSSLDFNPLAPQYF.

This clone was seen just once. CDR3 bases: TGCAGCGTAGGGGACACCAGCTCCTACAATGAGCAGTTCTTC. Its translation is CSVGDTSSYNEQFF. The chain uses TRBV29-1 and TRBJ2-1, with D perhaps TRBD1 (6 bases). The CDR3 runs to 14 residues. Trimming cost V 6 bases and J 0 bases, with 12 bases left between them. Looked up from germline, CDR1 is SQVTM and CDR2 is ANQGSEA.

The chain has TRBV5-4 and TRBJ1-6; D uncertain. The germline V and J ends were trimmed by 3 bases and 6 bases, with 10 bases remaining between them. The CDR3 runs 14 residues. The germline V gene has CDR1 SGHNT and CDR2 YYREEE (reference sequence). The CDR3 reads CASSSIGGNSPLHF. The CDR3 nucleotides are TGTGCCAGCAGCTCCATCGGAGGTAATTCACCCCTCCACTTT.

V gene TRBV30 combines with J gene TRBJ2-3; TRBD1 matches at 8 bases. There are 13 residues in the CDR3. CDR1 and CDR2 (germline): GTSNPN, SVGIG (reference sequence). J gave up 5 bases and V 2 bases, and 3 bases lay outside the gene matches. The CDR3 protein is CAWSTGGGDTQYF. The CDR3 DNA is TGTGCCTGGAGTACAGGGGGAGGAGATACGCAGTATTTT. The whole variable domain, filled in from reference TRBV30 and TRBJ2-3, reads SQTIHQWPATLVQPVGSPLSLECTVEGTSNPNLYWYRQAAGRGLQLLFYSVGIGQISSEVPQNLSASRPQDRQFILSSKKLLLSDSGFYLCAWSTGGGDTQYFGPGTRLTVL.

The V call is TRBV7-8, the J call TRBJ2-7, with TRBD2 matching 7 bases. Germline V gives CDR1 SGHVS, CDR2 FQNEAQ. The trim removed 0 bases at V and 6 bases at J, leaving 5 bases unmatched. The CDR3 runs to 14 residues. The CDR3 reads CASSLAGAGREQYF. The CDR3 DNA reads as TGTGCCAGCAGCTTAGCGGGAGCGGGGCGCGAGCAGTACTTC. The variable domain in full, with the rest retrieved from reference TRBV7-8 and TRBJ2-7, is GAGVSQSPRYKVAKRGQDVALRCDPISGHVSLFWYQQALGQGPEFLTYFQNEAQLDKSGLPSDRFFAERPEGSVSTLKIQRTQQEDSAVYLCASSLAGAGREQYFGPGTRLTVT.

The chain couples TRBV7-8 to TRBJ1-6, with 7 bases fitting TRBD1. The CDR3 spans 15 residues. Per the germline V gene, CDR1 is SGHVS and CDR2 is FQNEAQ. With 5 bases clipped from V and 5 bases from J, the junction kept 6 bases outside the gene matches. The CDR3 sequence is CASSPGTGDNSPLHF. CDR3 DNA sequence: TGTGCCAGCAGCCCGGGCACAGGGGATAATTCACCCCTCCACTTT.

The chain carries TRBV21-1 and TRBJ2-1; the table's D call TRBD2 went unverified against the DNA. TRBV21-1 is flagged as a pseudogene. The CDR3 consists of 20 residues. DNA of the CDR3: TGTGCCAGCAAGGCCAGCAGCCGACTAATAGCGTTCAGCTCCTACAATGAGCAGTTCTTC. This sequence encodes CASKASSRLIAFSSYNEQFF.

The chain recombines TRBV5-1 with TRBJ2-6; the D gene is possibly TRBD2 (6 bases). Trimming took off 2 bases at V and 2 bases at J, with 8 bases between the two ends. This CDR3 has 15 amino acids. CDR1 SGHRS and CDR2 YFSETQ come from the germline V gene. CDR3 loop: CASSFGGAGANVLTF. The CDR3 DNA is TGCGCCAGCAGCTTTGGCGGGGCTGGGGCCAACGTCCTGACTTTC.

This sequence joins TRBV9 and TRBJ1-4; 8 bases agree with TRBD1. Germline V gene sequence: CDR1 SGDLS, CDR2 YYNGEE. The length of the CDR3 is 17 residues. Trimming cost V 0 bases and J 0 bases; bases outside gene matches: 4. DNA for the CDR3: TGTGCCAGCAGCGTAGGACAGGGGTTATCAACTAATGAAAAACTGTTTTTT. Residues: CASSVGQGLSTNEKLFF. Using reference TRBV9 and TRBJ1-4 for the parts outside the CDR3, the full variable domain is DSGVTQTPKHLITATGQRVTLRCSPRSGDLSVYWYQQSLDQGLQFLIQYYNGEERAKGNILERFSAQQFPDLHSELNLSSLELGDSALYFCASSVGQGLSTNEKLFFGSGTQLSVL.

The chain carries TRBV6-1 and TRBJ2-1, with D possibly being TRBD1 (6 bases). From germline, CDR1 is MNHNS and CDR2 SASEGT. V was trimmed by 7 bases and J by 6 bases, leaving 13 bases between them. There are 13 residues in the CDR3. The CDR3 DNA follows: TGTGCCAGCAAGGTCCCAGGGGTCAATGAGCAGTTCTTC. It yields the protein CASKVPGVNEQFF.

This CDR3 is CASSSLQGSLTEAFF. CDR3 bases: TGTGCCAGCAGCTCCTTACAGGGAAGTCTCACTGAAGCTTTCTTT. This chain uses TRBV7-6 with TRBJ1-1; D perhaps matches TRBD1 (6 bases). V was cut by 4 bases and J by 4 bases, with 16 bases left in between. CDR3 size: 15 residues. Germline V gives CDR1 SGHVS, CDR2 FNYEAQ.

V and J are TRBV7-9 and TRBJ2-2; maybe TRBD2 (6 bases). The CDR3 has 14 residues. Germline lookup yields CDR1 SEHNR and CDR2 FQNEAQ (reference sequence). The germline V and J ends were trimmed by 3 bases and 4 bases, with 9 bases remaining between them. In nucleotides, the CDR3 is TGTGCCAGCAGCTTTGGGGAGGTCACCGGGGAGCTGTTTTTT. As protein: CASSFGEVTGELFF.

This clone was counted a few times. As DNA, the CDR3 is TGCGCCAGCAGCCAAGACCCCGGGGCCGGGGAGCTGTTTTTT. Encoded protein: CASSQDPGAGELFF. V and J are TRBV4-1 and TRBJ2-2, with D possibly being TRBD2 (5 bases). The CDR3 has 14 amino acids. Trimming took off 0 bases at V and 6 bases at J, with 8 bases between the two ends. Per the germline V gene, CDR1 is MGHRA and CDR2 is YSYEKL.

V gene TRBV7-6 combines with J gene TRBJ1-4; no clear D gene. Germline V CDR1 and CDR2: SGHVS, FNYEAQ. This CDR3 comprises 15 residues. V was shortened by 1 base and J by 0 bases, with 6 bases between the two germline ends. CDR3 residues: CASSLGPSTNEKLFF. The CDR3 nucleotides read TGTGCCAGCAGCTTAGGGCCATCAACTAATGAAAAACTGTTTTTT.

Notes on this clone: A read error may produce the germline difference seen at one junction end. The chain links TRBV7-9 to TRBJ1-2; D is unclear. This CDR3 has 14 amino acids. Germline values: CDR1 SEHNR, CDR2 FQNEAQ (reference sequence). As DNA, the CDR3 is TGTGCCAGCACCTTATTGAGTCTTAACTATGGCTACACCTTC. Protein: CASTLLSLNYGYTF.

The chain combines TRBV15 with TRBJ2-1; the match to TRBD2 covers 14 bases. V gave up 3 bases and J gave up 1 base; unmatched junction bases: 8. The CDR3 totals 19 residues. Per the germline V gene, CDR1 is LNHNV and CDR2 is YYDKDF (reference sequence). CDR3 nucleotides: TGTGCCACCAGCAGGGTTTCCGGGACTAGCGGGAGTTCCTACAATGAGCAGTTCTTC. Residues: CATSRVSGTSGSSYNEQFF.

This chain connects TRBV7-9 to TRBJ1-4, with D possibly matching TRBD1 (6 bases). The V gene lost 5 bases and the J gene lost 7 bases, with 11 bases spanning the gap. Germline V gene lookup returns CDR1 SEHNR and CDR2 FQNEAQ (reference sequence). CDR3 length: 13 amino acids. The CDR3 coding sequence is TGTGCCAGCAGCCCGTGGACAGTTGAAAAACTGTTTTTT. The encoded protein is CASSPWTVEKLFF.

CDR3 residues: CASSYSPRSNEKLFF. The DNA of the CDR3 is TGTGCCAGCAGTTACTCCCCTCGTTCTAATGAAAAACTGTTTTTT. The chain links TRBV6-5 to TRBJ1-4; no definite D call. The germline CDR1 and CDR2 sequences are MNHEY and SVGAGI. The ends were cut back, 0 bases at V and 3 bases at J, with 8 bases in the middle. The CDR3 contains 15 residues.

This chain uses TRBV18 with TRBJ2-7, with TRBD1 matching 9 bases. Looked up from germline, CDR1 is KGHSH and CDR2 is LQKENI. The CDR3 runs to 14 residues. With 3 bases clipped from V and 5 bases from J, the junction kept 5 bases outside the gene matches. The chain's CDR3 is CASSPRQGGNEQYF. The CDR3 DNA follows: TGTGCCAGCTCACCCCGACAGGGGGGCAACGAGCAGTACTTC.

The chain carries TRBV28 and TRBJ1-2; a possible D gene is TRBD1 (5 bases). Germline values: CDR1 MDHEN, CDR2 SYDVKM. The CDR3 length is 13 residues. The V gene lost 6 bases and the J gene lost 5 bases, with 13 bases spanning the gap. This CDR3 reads CASSPGTPYGYTF. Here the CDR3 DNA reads TGTGCCAGCAGCCCTGGGACTCCTTATGGCTACACCTTC.

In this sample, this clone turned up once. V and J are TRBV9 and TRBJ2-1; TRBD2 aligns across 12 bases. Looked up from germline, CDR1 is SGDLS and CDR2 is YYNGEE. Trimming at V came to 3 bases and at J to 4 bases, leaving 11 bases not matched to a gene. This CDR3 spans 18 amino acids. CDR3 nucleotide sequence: TGTGCCAGCAGCGCCATGCTAGCGGGAGGGCCGGTGTACAATGAGCAGTTCTTC. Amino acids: CASSAMLAGGPVYNEQFF.